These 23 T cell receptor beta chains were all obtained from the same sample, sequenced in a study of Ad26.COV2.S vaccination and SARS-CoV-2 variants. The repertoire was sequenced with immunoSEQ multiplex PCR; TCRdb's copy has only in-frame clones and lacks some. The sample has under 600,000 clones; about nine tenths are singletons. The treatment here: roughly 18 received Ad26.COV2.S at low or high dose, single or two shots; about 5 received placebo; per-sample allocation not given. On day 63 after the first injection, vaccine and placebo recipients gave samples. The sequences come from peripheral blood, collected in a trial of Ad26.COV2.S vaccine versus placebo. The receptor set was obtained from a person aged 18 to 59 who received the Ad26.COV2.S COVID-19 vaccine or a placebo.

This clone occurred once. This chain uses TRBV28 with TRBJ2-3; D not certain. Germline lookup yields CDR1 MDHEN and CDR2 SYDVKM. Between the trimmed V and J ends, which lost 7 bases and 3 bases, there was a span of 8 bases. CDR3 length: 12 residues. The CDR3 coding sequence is TGTGCCAGCACCCCAACTACAGATACGCAGTATTTT. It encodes CASTPTTDTQYF. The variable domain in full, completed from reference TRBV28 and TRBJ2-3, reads DVKVTQSSRYLVKRTGEKVFLECVQDMDHENMFWYRQDPGLGLRLIYFSYDVKMKEKGDIPEGYSVSREKKERFSLILESASTNQTSMYLCASTPTTDTQYFGPGTRLTVL.

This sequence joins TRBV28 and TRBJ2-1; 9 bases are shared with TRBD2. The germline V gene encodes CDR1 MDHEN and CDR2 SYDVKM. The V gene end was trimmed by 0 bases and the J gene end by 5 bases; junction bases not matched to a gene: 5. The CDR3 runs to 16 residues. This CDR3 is CASSLWASGIHNEQFF. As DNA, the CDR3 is TGTGCCAGCAGTTTATGGGCTAGCGGGATCCACAATGAGCAGTTCTTC.

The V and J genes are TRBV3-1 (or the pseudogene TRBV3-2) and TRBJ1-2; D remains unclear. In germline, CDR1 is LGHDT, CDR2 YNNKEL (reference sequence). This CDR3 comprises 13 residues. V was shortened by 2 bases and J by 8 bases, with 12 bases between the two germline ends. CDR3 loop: CASSQTREQGYTF. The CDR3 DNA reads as TGTGCCAGCAGCCAAACACGGGAGCAGGGCTACACCTTC.

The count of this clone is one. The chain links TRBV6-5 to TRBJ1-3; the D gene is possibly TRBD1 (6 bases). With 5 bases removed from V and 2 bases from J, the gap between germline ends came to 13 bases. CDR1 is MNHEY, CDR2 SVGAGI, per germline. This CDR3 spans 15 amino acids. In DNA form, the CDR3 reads TGTGCCAGCAGTAAAACAGGGTTAGCTGGAAACACCATATATTTT. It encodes CASSKTGLAGNTIYF.

CDR3 residues: CASSYPGTTNEKLFF. The CDR3 DNA reads as TGTGCCAGCAGTTATCCCGGGACAACTAATGAAAAACTGTTTTTT. The gene calls are TRBV6-6 and TRBJ1-4, with D unclear. V lost 3 bases to trimming and J lost 0 bases, with 8 bases between them. The CDR3 runs 15 residues. Germline CDR1 and CDR2: MNHNY and SVGAGI (reference sequence).

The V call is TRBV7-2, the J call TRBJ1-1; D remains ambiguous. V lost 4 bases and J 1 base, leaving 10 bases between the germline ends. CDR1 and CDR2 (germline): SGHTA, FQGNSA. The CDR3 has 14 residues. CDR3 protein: CASSSERANTEAFF. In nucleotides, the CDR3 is TGTGCCAGCAGCTCGGAACGGGCGAACACTGAAGCTTTCTTT.

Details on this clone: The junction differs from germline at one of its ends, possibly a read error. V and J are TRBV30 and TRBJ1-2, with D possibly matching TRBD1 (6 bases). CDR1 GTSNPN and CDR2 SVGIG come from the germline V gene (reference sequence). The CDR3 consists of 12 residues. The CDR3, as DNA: TGTGCCTGGAGTAGTATAGGGACACTGAGGAACTTC. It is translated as CAWSSIGTLRNF. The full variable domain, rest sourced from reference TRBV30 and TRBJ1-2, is SQTIHQWPATLVQPVGSPLSLECTVEGTSNPNLYWYRQAAGRGLQLLFYSVGIGQISSEVPQNLSASRPQDRQFILSSKKLLLSDSGFYLCAWSSIGTLRNFGSGTRLTVV.

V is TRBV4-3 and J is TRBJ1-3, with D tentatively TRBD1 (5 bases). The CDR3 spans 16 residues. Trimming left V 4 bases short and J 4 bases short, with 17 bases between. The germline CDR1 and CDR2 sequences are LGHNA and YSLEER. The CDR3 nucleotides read TGCGCCAGCAGCCCCCGGAGTGGGGGAGTCGGAAACACCATATATTTT. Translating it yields CASSPRSGGVGNTIYF.

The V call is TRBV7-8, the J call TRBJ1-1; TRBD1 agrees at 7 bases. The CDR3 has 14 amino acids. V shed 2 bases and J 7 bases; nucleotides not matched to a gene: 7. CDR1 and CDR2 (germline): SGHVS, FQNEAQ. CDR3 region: CASSLTQGPYEAFF. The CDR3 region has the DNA TGTGCCAGCAGCTTAACACAGGGGCCTTATGAAGCTTTCTTT.

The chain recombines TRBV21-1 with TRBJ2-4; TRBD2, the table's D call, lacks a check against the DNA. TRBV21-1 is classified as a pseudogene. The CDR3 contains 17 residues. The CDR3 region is CASSKGATLLAKNIQYF. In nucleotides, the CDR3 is TGTGCCAGCAGCAAGGGAGCTACACTCCTAGCCAAAAACATTCAGTACTTC.

The chain's CDR3 is CASSIEKGLSNQPQHF. CDR3 DNA: TGTGCCAGTAGTATTGAAAAAGGGCTGAGCAATCAGCCCCAGCATTTT. This sequence joins TRBV19 and TRBJ1-5; unclear D gene. Per the germline V gene, CDR1 is LNHDA and CDR2 is SQIVND (reference sequence). V lost 3 bases and J 1 base, leaving 13 bases between the germline ends. The CDR3 has 16 amino acids.

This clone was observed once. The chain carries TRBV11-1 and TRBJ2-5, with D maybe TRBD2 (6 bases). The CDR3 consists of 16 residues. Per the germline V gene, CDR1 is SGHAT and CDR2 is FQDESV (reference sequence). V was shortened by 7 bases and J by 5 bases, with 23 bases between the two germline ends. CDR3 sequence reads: CASTREGRLRAETQYF. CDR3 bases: TGTGCCAGCACCCGCGAGGGGAGGTTACGAGCGGAGACCCAGTACTTC.

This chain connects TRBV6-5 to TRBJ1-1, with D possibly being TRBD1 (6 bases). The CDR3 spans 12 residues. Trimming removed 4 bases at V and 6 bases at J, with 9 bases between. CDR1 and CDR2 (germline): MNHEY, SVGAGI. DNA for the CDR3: TGTGCCAGCAGTTTGAGGGGGGCTGAAGCTTTCTTT. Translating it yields CASSLRGAEAFF.

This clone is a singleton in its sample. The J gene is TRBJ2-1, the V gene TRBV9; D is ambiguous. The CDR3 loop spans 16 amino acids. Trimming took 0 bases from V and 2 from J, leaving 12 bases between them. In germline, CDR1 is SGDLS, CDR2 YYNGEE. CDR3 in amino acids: CASSVGSHNTYNEQFF. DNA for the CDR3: TGTGCCAGCAGCGTAGGATCTCACAACACCTACAATGAGCAGTTCTTC.

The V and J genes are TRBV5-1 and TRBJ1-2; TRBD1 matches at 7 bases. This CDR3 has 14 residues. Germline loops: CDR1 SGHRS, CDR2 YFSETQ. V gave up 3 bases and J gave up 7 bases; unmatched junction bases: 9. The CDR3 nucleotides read TGCGCCAGCAGCTATAAAGGGGGCGCGGCTGGCTACACCTTC. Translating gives CASSYKGGAAGYTF.

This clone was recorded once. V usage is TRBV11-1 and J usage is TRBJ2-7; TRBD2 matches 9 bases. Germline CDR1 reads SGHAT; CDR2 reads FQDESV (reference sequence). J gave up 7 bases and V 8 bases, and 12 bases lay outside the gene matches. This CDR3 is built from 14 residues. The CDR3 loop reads CASGLAGIPGEQYF. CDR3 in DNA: TGTGCCAGCGGGCTAGCGGGAATCCCCGGTGAGCAGTACTTC. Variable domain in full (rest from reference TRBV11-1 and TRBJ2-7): EAEVAQSPRYKITEKSQAVAFWCDPISGHATLYWYRQILGQGPELLVQFQDESVVDDSQLPKDRFSAERLKGVDSTLKIQPAELGDSAMYLCASGLAGIPGEQYFGPGTRLTVT.

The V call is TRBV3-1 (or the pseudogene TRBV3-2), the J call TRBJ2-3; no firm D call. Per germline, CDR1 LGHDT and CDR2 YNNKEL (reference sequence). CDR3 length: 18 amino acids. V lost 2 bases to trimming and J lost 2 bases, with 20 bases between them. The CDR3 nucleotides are TGTGCCAGCAGCCAATCGAATCAGGTGTCAGGAGACACAGATACGCAGTATTTT. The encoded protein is CASSQSNQVSGDTDTQYF.

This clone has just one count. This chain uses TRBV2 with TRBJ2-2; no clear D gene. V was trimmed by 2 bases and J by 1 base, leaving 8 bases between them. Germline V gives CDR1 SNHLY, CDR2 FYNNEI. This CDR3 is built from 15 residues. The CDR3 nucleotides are TGTGCCAGCAGTGAAAGTCTTGGGAACACCGGGGAGCTGTTTTTT. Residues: CASSESLGNTGELFF.

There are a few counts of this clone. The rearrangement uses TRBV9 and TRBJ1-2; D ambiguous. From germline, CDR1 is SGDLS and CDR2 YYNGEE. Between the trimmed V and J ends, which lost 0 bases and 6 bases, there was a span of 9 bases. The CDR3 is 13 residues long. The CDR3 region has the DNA TGTGCCAGCAGCGTAGTCCCGGAGGATGGCTACACCTTC. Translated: CASSVVPEDGYTF.

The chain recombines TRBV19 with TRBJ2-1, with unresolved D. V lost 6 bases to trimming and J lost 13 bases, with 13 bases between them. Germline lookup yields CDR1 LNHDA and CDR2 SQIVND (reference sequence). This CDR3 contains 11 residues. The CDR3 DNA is TGTGCCAGTAGAGACGGGCGGAGACAGTTCTTC. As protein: CASRDGRRQFF.

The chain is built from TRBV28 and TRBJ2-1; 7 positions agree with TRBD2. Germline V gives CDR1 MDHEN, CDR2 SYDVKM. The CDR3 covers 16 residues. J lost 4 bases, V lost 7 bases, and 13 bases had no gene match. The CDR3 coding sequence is TGTGCCAGCACCCCCGCGGGGAGGGCCCCTTACAATGAGCAGTTCTTC. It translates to CASTPAGRAPYNEQFF.

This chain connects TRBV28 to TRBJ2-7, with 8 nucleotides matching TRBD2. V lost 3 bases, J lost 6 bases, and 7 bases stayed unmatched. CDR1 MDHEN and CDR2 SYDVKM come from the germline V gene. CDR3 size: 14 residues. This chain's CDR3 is CASSFGGGRLEQYF. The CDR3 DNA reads TGTGCCAGCAGTTTCGGTGGCGGGAGGCTCGAGCAGTACTTC. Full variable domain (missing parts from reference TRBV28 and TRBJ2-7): DVKVTQSSRYLVKRTGEKVFLECVQDMDHENMFWYRQDPGLGLRLIYFSYDVKMKEKGDIPEGYSVSREKKERFSLILESASTNQTSMYLCASSFGGGRLEQYFGPGTRLTVT.

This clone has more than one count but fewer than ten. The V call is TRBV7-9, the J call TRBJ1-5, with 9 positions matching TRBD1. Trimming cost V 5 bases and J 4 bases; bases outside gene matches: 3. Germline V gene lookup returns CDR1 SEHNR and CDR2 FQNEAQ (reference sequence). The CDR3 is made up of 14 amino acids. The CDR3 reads CASSMGQGNQPQHF. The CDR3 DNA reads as TGTGCCAGCAGCATGGGACAGGGTAATCAGCCCCAGCATTTT. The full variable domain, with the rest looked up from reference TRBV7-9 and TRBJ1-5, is DTGVSQNPRHKITKRGQNVTFRCDPISEHNRLYWYRQTLGQGPEFLTYFQNEAQLEKSRLLSDRFSAERPKGSFSTLEIQRTEQGDSAMYLCASSMGQGNQPQHFGDGTRLSIL.